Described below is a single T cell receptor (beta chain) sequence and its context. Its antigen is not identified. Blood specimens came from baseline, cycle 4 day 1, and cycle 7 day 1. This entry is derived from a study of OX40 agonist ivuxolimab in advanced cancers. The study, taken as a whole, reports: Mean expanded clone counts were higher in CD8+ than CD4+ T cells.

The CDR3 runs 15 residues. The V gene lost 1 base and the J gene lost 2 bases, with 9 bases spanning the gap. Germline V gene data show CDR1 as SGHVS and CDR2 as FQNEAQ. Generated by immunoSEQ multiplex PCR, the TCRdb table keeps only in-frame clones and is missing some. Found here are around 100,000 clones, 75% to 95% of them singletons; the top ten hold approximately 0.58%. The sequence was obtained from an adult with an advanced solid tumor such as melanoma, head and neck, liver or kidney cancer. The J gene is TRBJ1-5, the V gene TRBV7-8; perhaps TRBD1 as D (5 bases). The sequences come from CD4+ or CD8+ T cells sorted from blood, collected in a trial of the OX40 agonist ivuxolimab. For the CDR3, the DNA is TGTGCCAGCAGCTTAGTAGACAGTGGCAATCAGCCCCAGCATTTT. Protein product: CASSLVDSGNQPQHF.